The clone carrying this T cell receptor (beta chain) has a handful of counts. No antigen is known for it. Every isolated RNA sample was fully reverse transcribed, so sequencing captured expressed TCRB transcripts. Data came from immunoSEQ multiplex PCR; TCRdb stores just in-frame clones and leaves some out. The data show around 500,000 clones, with about an eighth seen just once and approximately 0.045% held by the top ten. Germline CDR1 is LNHNV and CDR2 is YYDKDF (reference sequence). V gave up 9 bases and J gave up 0 bases, with 11 bases separating them. This CDR3 has 13 amino acids. This specimen comes from a study of beta chain features in type 1 diabetes. Study in general: Patients shared similar age, gender and cell yields with healthy donors. General study points: Type 1 diabetes patients had TCRB CDR3s that were shorter (moderately but significantly so) in all four CD4+ subsets.

Researchers reported sorting CD4+ naive, central memory, regulatory and stem cell-like memory cells via CD45RO/CCR7/CD25/CD127/CD95/CD27. Specimen: naive CD4+ T cells from blood. The chain combines TRBV15 with TRBJ1-1; D uncertain. The receptor's source is a woman aged 18 to 35 in good health. The CDR3 region has the DNA TGTGCCACTACCACTCGGGTGAACACTGAAGCTTTCTTT. Protein: CATTTRVNTEAFF.